Presented here are 21 T cell receptor beta chains from one specimen sequenced in a study of blood T cell repertoires in COVID-19. The table came from immunoSEQ multiplex PCR; TCRdb's copy has only in-frame clones and leaves some out. The sample shows under 150,000 clones, roughly 79% of them seen only once. Specimen: peripheral blood. The receptor set was obtained from a man older than 75 with acute or convalescent COVID-19.

The V call is TRBV10-3, the J call TRBJ2-1; a weak D match, TRBD2 (5 bases). The germline CDR1 and CDR2 sequences are ENHRY and SYGVKD. The V and J ends lost 3 bases and 4 bases respectively, with 16 bases between them. This CDR3 contains 16 residues. For the CDR3, the DNA is TGTGCCATCAGTGAAGATTGGGTTAGCGAGTACAATGAGCAGTTCTTC. It yields the protein CAISEDWVSEYNEQFF.

This clone was counted a single time. The J gene is TRBJ1-2, the V gene TRBV6-1; D possibly corresponds to TRBD1 (6 bases). CDR3 length equals 15 residues. V lost 0 bases and J 5 bases, leaving 13 bases between the germline ends. Per germline, CDR1 MNHNS and CDR2 SASEGT. CDR3 protein: CASSEAGGISYGYTF. CDR3 in DNA: TGTGCCAGCAGTGAAGCAGGGGGTATTAGTTATGGCTACACCTTC.

V gene TRBV10-3 combines with J gene TRBJ2-1; 8 bases map to TRBD2. V shed 6 bases, J shed 8 bases, and the junction held 12 bases outside the gene matches. Germline CDR1 ENHRY, CDR2 SYGVKD. There are 15 residues in the CDR3. CDR3 amino acids: CAISFSGMAWDEQFF. CDR3 bases: TGTGCCATCAGCTTTAGCGGGATGGCATGGGATGAGCAGTTCTTC.

The chain combines TRBV6-2 or TRBV6-3 with TRBJ2-7; D gene uncertain. The germline gives CDR1 MNHEY, CDR2 SVGEGT. The V gene lost 2 bases and the J gene lost 3 bases, with 8 bases spanning the gap. CDR3 size: 13 residues. The DNA for the CDR3 is TGTGCCAGCAGTTACGGAGTGAACTACGAGCAGTACTTC. Its translation is CASSYGVNYEQYF.

This clone was seen more than once but under ten times. This chain uses TRBV5-6 with TRBJ1-6, with 8 nucleotides matching TRBD1. From germline, CDR1 is SGHDT and CDR2 YYEEEE. With 4 bases clipped from V and 6 bases from J, the junction kept 9 bases outside the gene matches. This CDR3 contains 16 residues. The CDR3 region has the DNA TGTGCCAGCAGCCAGACAGGGGCCTTGAGTAATTCACCCCTCCACTTT. Translating it yields CASSQTGALSNSPLHF.

The gene calls are TRBV30 and TRBJ2-1, with 7 bases lining up with TRBD2. In germline, CDR1 is GTSNPN, CDR2 SVGIG (reference sequence). The CDR3 sequence is 16 residues long. The junction had 14 bases not matched to a gene; V was cut back by 1 base and J by 8 bases. CDR3 amino acids: CAWSGFREGAQYEQFF. In DNA, the CDR3 is TGTGCCTGGAGTGGGTTTAGGGAGGGCGCACAGTATGAGCAGTTCTTC.

The rearrangement joins TRBV29-1 to TRBJ2-7; D gene unclear. Trimming shortened V by 5 bases and J by 2 bases, and 7 bases separated the two germline ends. CDR1 and CDR2 (germline): SQVTM, ANQGSEA. The length of the CDR3 is 11 residues. For the CDR3, the DNA is TGCAGCGTTACAGTAACCTACGAGCAGTACTTC. It encodes CSVTVTYEQYF.

The chain recombines TRBV9 with TRBJ1-6, with D tentatively TRBD1 (6 bases). This CDR3 has 13 residues. V was pared by 3 bases and J by 10 bases, with 11 bases between. CDR1 and CDR2 from the germline V gene are SGDLS and YYNGEE. Here the CDR3 DNA reads TGTGCCAGCAGCGAACAGGGTTTATCACCCCTCCACTTT. Its protein is CASSEQGLSPLHF.

The chain combines TRBV6-5 with TRBJ2-7; 7 bases map to TRBD1. V was clipped by 4 bases and J by 3 bases; unmatched bases: 3. Germline lookup yields CDR1 MNHEY and CDR2 SVGAGI. CDR3 length: 13 residues. The CDR3 loop reads CASSSNRGYEQYF. In DNA form, the CDR3 reads TGTGCCAGCAGTTCCAACAGGGGCTACGAGCAGTACTTC.

A note on this clone: The same CDR3 also results from other DNA sequences found in this sample. This rearrangement joins TRBV5-5 to TRBJ1-2; D is possibly TRBD1 (6 bases). CDR3 size: 14 residues. Trimming took 3 bases from V and 2 from J, leaving 11 bases between them. CDR1 and CDR2 from the germline V gene are SGHKS and YYEKEE (reference sequence). The DNA of the CDR3 is TGTGCCAGCAGCTCTACCGACAGGAACTATGGCTACACCTTC. Translation gives CASSSTDRNYGYTF.

The chain is built from TRBV11-1 and TRBJ2-1; D possibly corresponds to TRBD2 (6 bases). CDR1 and CDR2 from the germline V gene are SGHAT and FQDESV (reference sequence). Trimming took 0 bases from V and 9 from J, leaving 9 bases between them. The CDR3 is made up of 13 amino acids. CDR3 loop: CASSLAEGIEQFF. The CDR3 coding sequence is TGTGCCAGCAGCTTAGCGGAGGGGATTGAGCAGTTCTTC. Full variable domain (missing parts from reference TRBV11-1 and TRBJ2-1): EAEVAQSPRYKITEKSQAVAFWCDPISGHATLYWYRQILGQGPELLVQFQDESVVDDSQLPKDRFSAERLKGVDSTLKIQPAELGDSAMYLCASSLAEGIEQFFGPGTRLTVL.

J is TRBJ1-1 and V is TRBV27; TRBD1 agrees at 7 bases. V lost 2 bases to trimming and J lost 4 bases; unmatched junction nucleotides: 4. Per germline, CDR1 MNHEY and CDR2 SMNVEV (reference sequence). The CDR3 length is 14 residues. CDR3 sequence reads: CASSLLQGGTEAFF. The CDR3 nucleotides are TGTGCCAGCAGTTTACTCCAGGGGGGCACTGAAGCTTTCTTT.

The chain employs TRBV6-5 and TRBJ1-5; 7 bases match TRBD1. The CDR3 length is 15 residues. V dropped 9 bases and J dropped 0; count of bases not matched to a gene: 8. Germline assignment: CDR1 MNHEY and CDR2 SVGAGI. The CDR3 nucleotides are TGTGCCAGTGGGGACAGAAAATATAGCAATCAGCCCCAGCATTTT. This sequence encodes CASGDRKYSNQPQHF.

J is TRBJ1-6 and V is TRBV12-3 or TRBV12-4, with 7 bases fitting TRBD1. With V trimmed by 6 bases and J by 11 bases, 7 bases remained unmatched. The CDR3 contains 13 residues. DNA for the CDR3: TGTGCCAGCAGCGGGACAGTTAAAACACCCCTCCACTTT. Its protein is CASSGTVKTPLHF.

The chain is built from TRBV11-2 and TRBJ2-5, with 8 bases matching TRBD2. Germline V CDR1 and CDR2: SGHAT, FQNNGV. Germline trimming cut 5 bases from V and 2 bases from J; bases unmatched to any gene: 4. CDR3 length equals 14 residues. CDR3 residues: CASSPTSGQETQYF. The CDR3, as DNA: TGTGCCAGCAGCCCAACTAGCGGTCAAGAGACCCAGTACTTC.

The rearrangement links TRBV7-2 to TRBJ2-1; 14 bases match TRBD2. This CDR3 is built from 15 residues. The germline gives CDR1 SGHTA, CDR2 FQGNSA. V dropped 5 bases and J dropped 5; count of bases not matched to a gene: 2. CDR3 in amino acids: CASSVGLAGDNEQFF. The CDR3 DNA follows: TGTGCCAGCAGCGTGGGACTAGCGGGGGACAATGAGCAGTTCTTC.

This chain connects TRBV28 to TRBJ1-2, with 10 positions matching TRBD1. V dropped 8 bases and J dropped 1; count of bases not matched to a gene: 4. This CDR3 is built from 14 residues. Germline values: CDR1 MDHEN, CDR2 SYDVKM. The CDR3: CASVGTGVNYGYTF. DNA for the CDR3: TGTGCCAGCGTTGGGACAGGGGTTAACTATGGCTACACCTTC.

As concerns this clone: A junction end diverges from the germline sequence, so it may reflect a read error. The rearrangement links TRBV7-9 to TRBJ2-5; no clear D. Per germline, CDR1 SEHNR and CDR2 FQNEAQ (reference sequence). The CDR3 is made up of 14 amino acids. Here the CDR3 DNA reads TGTGCCAGCAGCTTAGAAGTCCCTCCTCTCTACCCCGACTTC. This encodes CASSLEVPPLYPDF. Variable domain in full (rest from reference TRBV7-9 and TRBJ2-5): DTGVSQNPRHKITKRGQNVTFRCDPISEHNRLYWYRQTLGQGPEFLTYFQNEAQLEKSRLLSDRFSAERPKGSFSTLEIQRTEQGDSAMYLCASSLEVPPLYPDFGPGTRLLVL.

This clone showed up just once. CDR3 nucleotide sequence: TGTGCCAGCACCAGAACAGGGGATAATTCACCCCTCCACTTT. This translates into CASTRTGDNSPLHF. This chain connects TRBV6-5 to TRBJ1-6; 7 bases agree with TRBD1. Germline V gene sequence: CDR1 MNHEY, CDR2 SVGAGI. This CDR3 is 14 amino acids long. J lost 5 bases, V lost 7 bases, and 5 bases had no gene match.

This rearrangement joins TRBV4-1 to TRBJ2-7, with 8 bases matching TRBD1. V trimming: 1 base; J trimming: 2 bases; junction bases outside the gene matches: 7. The CDR3 runs to 16 residues. CDR1 and CDR2 from the germline V gene are MGHRA and YSYEKL. CDR3 in amino acids: CASSQAGGGSPYEQYF. As DNA, the CDR3 is TGCGCCAGCAGCCAAGCAGGGGGCGGATCTCCCTACGAGCAGTACTTC.

The chain carries TRBV30 and TRBJ1-1; D not resolved. Germline V gene lookup returns CDR1 GTSNPN and CDR2 SVGIG (reference sequence). The V gene lost 5 bases and the J gene lost 2 bases, with 15 bases spanning the gap. This CDR3 has 14 residues. The CDR3 here is CAWATGRRNTEAFF. In DNA, the CDR3 is TGTGCCTGGGCCACGGGTCGACGAAACACTGAAGCTTTCTTT.